This T cell receptor beta chain was identified during a study of blood T cell repertoires in COVID-19. In the study overall: T cells, B-cell-depleted T cells, or PBMCs supplied cDNA or gDNA.

Germline V gene data show CDR1 as MNHEY and CDR2 as SMNVEV (reference sequence). V lost 2 bases, J lost 8 bases, and 18 bases lay in between. CDR3 length: 15 residues. In the authors' methods: Counts of nucleated cells, estimated from reference gene primer amplification, were obtained. The table came from immunoSEQ multiplex PCR; TCRdb's copy has only in-frame clones and leaves some out. V and J calls and clone size are given by that table; D and trimming were obtained from the DNA. The sample has roughly 100,000 clones; about 80% are singletons. The TCR was taken from a human donor in a cohort sampled during active COVID-19. The chain is built from TRBV27 and TRBJ1-2; D is possibly TRBD1 (5 bases). Sequences were obtained from peripheral blood. In nucleotides, the CDR3 is TGTGCCAGCAGTTTAGAGGCGGCGGGGACGCAGGGCTACACCTTC. Translating it yields CASSLEAAGTQGYTF.